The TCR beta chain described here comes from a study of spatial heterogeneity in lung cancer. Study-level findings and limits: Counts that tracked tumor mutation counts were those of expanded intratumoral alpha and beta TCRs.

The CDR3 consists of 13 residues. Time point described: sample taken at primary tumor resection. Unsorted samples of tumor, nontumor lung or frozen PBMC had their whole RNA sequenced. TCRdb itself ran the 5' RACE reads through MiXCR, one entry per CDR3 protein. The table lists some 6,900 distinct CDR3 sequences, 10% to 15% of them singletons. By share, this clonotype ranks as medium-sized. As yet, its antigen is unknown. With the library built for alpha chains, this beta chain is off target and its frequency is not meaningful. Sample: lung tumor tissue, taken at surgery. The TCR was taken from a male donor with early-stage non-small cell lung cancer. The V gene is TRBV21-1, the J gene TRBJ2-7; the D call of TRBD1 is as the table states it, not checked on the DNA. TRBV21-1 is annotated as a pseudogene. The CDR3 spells CASTLNGCYEQYF. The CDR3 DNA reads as TGTGCCAGCACCCTGAATGGGTGCTACGAGCAGTACTTC.